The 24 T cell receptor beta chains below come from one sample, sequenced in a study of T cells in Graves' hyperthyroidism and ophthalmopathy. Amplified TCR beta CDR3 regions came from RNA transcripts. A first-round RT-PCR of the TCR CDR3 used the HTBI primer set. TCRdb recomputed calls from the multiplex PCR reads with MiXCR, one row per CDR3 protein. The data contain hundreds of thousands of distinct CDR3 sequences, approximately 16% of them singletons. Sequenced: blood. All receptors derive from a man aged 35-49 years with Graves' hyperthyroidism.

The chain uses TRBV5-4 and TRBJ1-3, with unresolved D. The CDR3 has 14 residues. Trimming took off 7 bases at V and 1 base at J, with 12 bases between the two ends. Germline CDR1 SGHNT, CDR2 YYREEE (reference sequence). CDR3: CASSRLSSGNTIYF. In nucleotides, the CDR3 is TGTGCCAGCTCGCGACTCTCTTCTGGAAACACCATATATTTT.

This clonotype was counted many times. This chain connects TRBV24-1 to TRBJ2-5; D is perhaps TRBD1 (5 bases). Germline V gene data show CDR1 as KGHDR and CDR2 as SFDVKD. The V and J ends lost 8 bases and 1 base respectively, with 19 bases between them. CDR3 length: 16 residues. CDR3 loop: CATTPLRQPLQETQYF. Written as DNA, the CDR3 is TGTGCCACCACCCCACTTAGACAGCCCCTCCAAGAGACCCAGTACTTC.

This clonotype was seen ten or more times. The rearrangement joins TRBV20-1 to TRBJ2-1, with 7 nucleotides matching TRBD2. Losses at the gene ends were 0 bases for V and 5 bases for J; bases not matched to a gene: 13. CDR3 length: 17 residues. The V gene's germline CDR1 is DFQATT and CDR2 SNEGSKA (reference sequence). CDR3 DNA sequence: TGCAGTGCTAGAGATCTGGCGGCTAGCGGAGCAAACAATGAGCAGTTCTTC. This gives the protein CSARDLAASGANNEQFF.

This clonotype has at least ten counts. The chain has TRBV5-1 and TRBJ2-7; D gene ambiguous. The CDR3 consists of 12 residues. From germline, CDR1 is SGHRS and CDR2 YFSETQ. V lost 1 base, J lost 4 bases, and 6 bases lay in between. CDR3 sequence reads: CASSLIPYEQYF. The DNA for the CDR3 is TGCGCCAGCAGCTTGATCCCTTACGAGCAGTACTTC.

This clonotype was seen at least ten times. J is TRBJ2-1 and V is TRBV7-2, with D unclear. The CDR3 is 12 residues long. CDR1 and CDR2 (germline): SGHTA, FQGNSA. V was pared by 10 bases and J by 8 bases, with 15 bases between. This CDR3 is CAILQFTDEQFF. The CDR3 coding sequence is TGTGCCATCCTACAGTTTACCGATGAGCAGTTCTTC.

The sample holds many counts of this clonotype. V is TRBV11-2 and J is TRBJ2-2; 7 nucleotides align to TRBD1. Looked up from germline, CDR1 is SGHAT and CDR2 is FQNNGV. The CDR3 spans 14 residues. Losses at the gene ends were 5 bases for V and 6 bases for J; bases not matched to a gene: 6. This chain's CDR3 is CASSPDRVSGELFF. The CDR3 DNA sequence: TGTGCCAGCAGCCCAGACAGGGTGTCCGGGGAGCTGTTTTTT.

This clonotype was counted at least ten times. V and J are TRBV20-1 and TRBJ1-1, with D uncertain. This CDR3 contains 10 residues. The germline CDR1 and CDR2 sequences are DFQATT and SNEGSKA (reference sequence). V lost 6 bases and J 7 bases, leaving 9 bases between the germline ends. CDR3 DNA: TGCAGTGCCCAGGAGGTTGAAGCTTTCTTT. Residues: CSAQEVEAFF.

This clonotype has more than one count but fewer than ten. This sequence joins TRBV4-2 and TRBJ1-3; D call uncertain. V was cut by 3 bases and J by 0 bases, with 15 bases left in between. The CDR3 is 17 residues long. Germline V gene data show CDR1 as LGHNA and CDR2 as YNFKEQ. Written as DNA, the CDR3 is TGTGCCAGCAGCCACTCGACAAAGGTTGTCTCTGGAAACACCATATATTTT. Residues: CASSHSTKVVSGNTIYF.

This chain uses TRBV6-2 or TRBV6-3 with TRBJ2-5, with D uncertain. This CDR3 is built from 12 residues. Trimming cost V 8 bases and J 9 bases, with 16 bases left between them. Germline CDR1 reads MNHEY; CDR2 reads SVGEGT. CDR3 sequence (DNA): TGTGCCAGCGGGGTCGGGCTAAGGTCCCAGTACTTC. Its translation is CASGVGLRSQYF.

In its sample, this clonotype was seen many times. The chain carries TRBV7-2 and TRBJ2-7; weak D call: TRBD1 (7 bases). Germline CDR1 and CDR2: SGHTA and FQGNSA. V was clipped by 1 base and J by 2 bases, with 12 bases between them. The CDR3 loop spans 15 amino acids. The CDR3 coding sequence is TGTGCCAGCAGCTTAGTGGCAGGGGGGACCTACGAGCAGTACTTC. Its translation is CASSLVAGGTYEQYF.

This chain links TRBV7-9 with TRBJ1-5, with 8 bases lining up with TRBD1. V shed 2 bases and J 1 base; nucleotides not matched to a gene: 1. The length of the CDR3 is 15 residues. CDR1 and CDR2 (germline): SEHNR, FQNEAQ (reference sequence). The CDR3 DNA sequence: TGTGCCAGCAGCTTATCAGGGGGCAGCAATCAGCCCCAGCATTTT. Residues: CASSLSGGSNQPQHF. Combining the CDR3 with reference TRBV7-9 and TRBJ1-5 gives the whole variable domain DTGVSQNPRHKITKRGQNVTFRCDPISEHNRLYWYRQTLGQGPEFLTYFQNEAQLEKSRLLSDRFSAERPKGSFSTLEIQRTEQGDSAMYLCASSLSGGSNQPQHFGDGTRLSIL.

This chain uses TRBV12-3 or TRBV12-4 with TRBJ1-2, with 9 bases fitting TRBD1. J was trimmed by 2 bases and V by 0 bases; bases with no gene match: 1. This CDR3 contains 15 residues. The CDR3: CASSLAGTGNYGYTF. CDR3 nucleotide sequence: TGTGCCAGCAGTTTAGCGGGGACAGGGAACTATGGCTACACCTTC.

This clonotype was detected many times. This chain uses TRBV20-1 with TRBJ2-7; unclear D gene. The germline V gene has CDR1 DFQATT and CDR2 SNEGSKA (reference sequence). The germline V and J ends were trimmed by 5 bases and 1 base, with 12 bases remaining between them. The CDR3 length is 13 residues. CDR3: CSAFPRLSYEQYF. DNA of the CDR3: TGCAGTGCTTTCCCACGACTTTCCTACGAGCAGTACTTC.

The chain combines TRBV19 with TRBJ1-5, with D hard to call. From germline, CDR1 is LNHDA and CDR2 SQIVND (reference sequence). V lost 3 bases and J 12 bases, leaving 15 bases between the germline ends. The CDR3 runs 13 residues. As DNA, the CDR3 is TGTGCCAGTAGTATTAGTAGGGCCGAGATCCAGCATTTT. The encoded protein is CASSISRAEIQHF.

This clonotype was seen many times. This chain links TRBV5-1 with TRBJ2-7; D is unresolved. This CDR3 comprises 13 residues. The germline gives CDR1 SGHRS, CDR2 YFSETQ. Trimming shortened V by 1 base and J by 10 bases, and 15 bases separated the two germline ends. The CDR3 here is CASSLSSDGEQYF. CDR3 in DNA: TGCGCCAGCAGCTTGTCGTCCGACGGCGAACAGTACTTC.

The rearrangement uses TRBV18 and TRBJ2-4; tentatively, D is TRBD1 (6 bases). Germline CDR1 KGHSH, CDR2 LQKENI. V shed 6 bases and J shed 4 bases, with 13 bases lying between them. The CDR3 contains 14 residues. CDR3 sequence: CASSPEQGKNIQYF. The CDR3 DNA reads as TGTGCCAGCTCCCCCGAACAGGGAAAAAACATTCAGTACTTC. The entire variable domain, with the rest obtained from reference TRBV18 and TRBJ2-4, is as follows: NAGVMQNPRHLVRRRGQEARLRCSPMKGHSHVYWYRQLPEEGLKFMVYLQKENIIDESGMPKERFSAEFPKEGPSILRIQQVVRGDSAAYFCASSPEQGKNIQYFGAGTRLSVL.

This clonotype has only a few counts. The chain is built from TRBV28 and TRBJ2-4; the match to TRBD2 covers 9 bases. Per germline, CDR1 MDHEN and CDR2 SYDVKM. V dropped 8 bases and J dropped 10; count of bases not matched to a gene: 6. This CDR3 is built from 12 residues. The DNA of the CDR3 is TGTGCCAGCGGTGCGGGGGGGCATATTCAGTACTTC. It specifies CASGAGGHIQYF.

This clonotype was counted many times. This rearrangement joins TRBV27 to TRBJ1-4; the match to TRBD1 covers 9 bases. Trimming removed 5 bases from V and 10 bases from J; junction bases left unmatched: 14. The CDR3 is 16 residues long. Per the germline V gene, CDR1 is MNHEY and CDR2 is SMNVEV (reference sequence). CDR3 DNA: TGTGCCAGCAGTGACTACAGACAGGGGGGTTTAGGAAAACTGTTTTTT. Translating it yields CASSDYRQGGLGKLFF.

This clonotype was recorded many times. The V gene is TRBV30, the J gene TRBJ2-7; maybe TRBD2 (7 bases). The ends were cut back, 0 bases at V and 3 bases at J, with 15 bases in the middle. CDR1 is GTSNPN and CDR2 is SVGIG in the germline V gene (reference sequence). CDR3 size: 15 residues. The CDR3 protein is CAWSVQGGTFYEQYF. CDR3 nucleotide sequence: TGTGCCTGGAGTGTACAGGGAGGGACATTCTACGAGCAGTACTTC.

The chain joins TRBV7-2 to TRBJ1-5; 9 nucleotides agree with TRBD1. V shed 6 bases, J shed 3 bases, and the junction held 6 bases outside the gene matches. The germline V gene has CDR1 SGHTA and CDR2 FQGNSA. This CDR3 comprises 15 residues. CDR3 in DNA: TGTGCCAGCAGTCTTGGGACAGGGAACAATCAGCCCCAGCATTTT. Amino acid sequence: CASSLGTGNNQPQHF.

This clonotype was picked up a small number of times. The CDR3 sequence: CASSQRDRHYGELFF. CDR3 nucleotides: TGTGCCAGCAGTCAACGGGACAGACATTACGGGGAGCTGTTTTTT. The rearrangement links TRBV6-2 or TRBV6-3 to TRBJ2-2, with TRBD1 matching over 7 bases. Germline CDR1 MNHEY, CDR2 SVGEGT. The CDR3 extends over 15 amino acids. The V segment lost 5 bases and the J segment 7 bases; nucleotides outside the gene matches: 10.

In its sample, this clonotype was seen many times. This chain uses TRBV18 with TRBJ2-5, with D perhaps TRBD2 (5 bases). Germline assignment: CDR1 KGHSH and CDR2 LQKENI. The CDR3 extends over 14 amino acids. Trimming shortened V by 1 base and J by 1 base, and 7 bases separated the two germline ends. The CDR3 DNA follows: TGTGCCAGCTCACCACTAGCGAGCCAAGAGACCCAGTACTTC. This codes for CASSPLASQETQYF.

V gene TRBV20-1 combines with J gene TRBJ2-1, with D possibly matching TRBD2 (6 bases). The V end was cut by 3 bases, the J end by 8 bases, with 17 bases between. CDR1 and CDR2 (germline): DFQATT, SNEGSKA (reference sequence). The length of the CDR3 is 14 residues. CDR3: CSASFRRDRHEQFF. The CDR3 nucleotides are TGCAGTGCTAGCTTCCGGCGGGATAGGCATGAGCAGTTCTTC.

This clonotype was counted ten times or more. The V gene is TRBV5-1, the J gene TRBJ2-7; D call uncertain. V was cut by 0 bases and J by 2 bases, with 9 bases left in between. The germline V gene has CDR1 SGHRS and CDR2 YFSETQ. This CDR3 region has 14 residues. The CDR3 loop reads CASSLERATYEQYF. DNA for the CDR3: TGCGCCAGCAGCTTGGAACGAGCAACCTACGAGCAGTACTTC.